A selection of T cell receptor beta chains follows, all from one sample in a study of cytomegalovirus exposure and HLA in healthy donors. Sequencing was performed with immunoSEQ multiplex PCR; in TCRdb, only in-frame clones are kept and a portion is missing. Of over 150,000 clones in the sample, about four fifths were seen once. The sample was PBMCs. The receptors stem from a man over 45 in good health and CMV-seropositive. CDR3s include the opening cysteine and the closing phenylalanine or tryptophan. A D gene is named only where the DNA matches it firmly. Clone size appears in some rows only: once, few, many, or a class for an expanded clone.

d_call cdr3_length j_call clone_size v_call cdr3_aa cdr3_nt
TRBD1 13 TRBJ2-3 . TRBV30 CAWSPQGANTQYF TGTGCCTGGAGTCCGCAGGGGGCCAATACGCAGTATTTT
. 15 TRBJ1-1 few TRBV21-1 CASSGPGQGNTEAFF TGTGCCAGCAGCGGGCCGGGACAGGGGAACACTGAAGCTTTCTTT
. 14 TRBJ2-7 . TRBV7-8 CASSLVPGMHEQYF TGTGCCAGCAGCTTAGTCCCCGGGATGCACGAGCAGTACTTC
TRBD2 15 TRBJ2-5 . TRBV6-1 CASREPGLAVQTQYF TGTGCCAGCAGAGAACCGGGACTAGCGGTCCAGACCCAGTACTTC
TRBD2 13 TRBJ2-7 . TRBV5-1 CASSRVGGDEQYF TGCGCCAGCAGCCGGGTGGGAGGGGACGAGCAGTACTTC
. 14 TRBJ2-3 . TRBV5-4 CASSWYSSTDTQYF TGTGCCAGCAGCTGGTACTCTAGCACAGATACGCAGTATTTT
. 16 TRBJ1-2 once TRBV28 CAIGSEQGLSNYGYTF TGTGCCATCGGGAGCGAGCAGGGACTCTCTAACTATGGCTACACCTTC
TRBD1 13 TRBJ2-7 . TRBV28 CASSFRQGLGQYF TGTGCCAGCAGCTTCAGACAGGGGTTGGGGCAGTACTTC
. 13 TRBJ1-1 . TRBV11-1 CASSTEKNTEAFF TGTGCCAGCAGCACGGAGAAAAACACTGAAGCTTTCTTT
TRBD2 15 TRBJ2-3 . TRBV5-4 CASRFGLARTDTQYF TGTGCCAGCAGATTCGGACTAGCCCGGACAGATACGCAGTATTTT
TRBD2 18 TRBJ2-1 . TRBV5-6 CASSPGWTSGGNGGEQFF TGTGCCAGCAGCCCCGGATGGACTAGCGGGGGGAACGGTGGTGAGCAGTTCTTC
TRBD1 14 TRBJ1-1 . TRBV15 CATSRLQQGGEAFF TGTGCCACCAGCCGCCTACAACAGGGGGGTGAAGCTTTCTTT
. 18 TRBJ2-7 . TRBV7-9 CASSPGVRSSRGSYEQYF TGTGCCAGCAGCCCAGGGGTACGAAGTAGCAGGGGATCCTACGAGCAGTACTTC
. 14 TRBJ1-3 . TRBV27 CASSRGNSGNTIYF TGTGCCAGCTCACGGGGGAACTCTGGAAACACCATATATTTT
. 18 TRBJ2-3 . TRBV9 CASSVQRESDIFTDTQYF TGTGCCAGCAGCGTACAAAGGGAGTCCGATATATTCACAGATACGCAGTATTTT
TRBD1 14 TRBJ1-4 . TRBV5-6 CASSEGQLNEKLFF TGTGCCAGCAGCGAGGGACAGCTTAATGAAAAACTGTTTTTT
TRBD2 16 TRBJ2-7 few TRBV7-2 CASSLENSGGFNEQYF TGTGCCAGCAGCTTAGAGAATAGCGGGGGCTTTAACGAGCAGTACTTC
. 14 TRBJ2-1 . TRBV9 CASSPSSRDNEQFF TGTGCCAGCAGCCCCAGCAGTCGGGACAATGAGCAGTTCTTC
. 13 TRBJ2-7 once TRBV6-1 CASRRQDVYEQYF TGTGCCAGCCGCCGACAGGACGTCTACGAGCAGTACTTC
TRBD1 15 TRBJ1-2 . TRBV6-6 CASSQRGQGAGGYTF TGTGCCAGCAGTCAACGGGGACAGGGGGCTGGTGGCTACACCTTC
. 14 TRBJ2-2 . TRBV18 CASSPLLYTGELFF TGTGCCAGCTCACCACTACTTTACACCGGGGAGCTGTTTTTT
TRBD2 15 TRBJ2-5 . TRBV19 CASSNRKGGEETQYF TGTGCCAGTAGTAACCGCAAGGGAGGGGAAGAGACCCAGTACTTC
. 15 TRBJ1-1 . TRBV4-1 CASSQVPSAGSEAFF TGCGCCAGCAGCCAAGTCCCTAGCGCTGGGAGTGAAGCTTTCTTT
TRBD1 14 TRBJ2-7 . TRBV9 CASSPGQGAYEQYF TGTGCCAGCAGCCCCGGACAGGGGGCCTACGAGCAGTACTTC
. 14 TRBJ1-2 . TRBV7-2 CASSPNLPTGGYTF TGTGCCAGCAGCCCCAACCTACCGACAGGTGGCTACACCTTC
. 15 TRBJ1-3 . TRBV10-2 CASSTLQGTGNTIYF TGCGCCAGCAGCACCTTACAGGGAACTGGAAACACCATATATTTT
TRBD1 15 TRBJ2-7 . TRBV28 CASSNPTGGQDEQYF TGTGCCAGCAGTAATCCAACAGGGGGGCAAGACGAGCAGTACTTC
TRBD2 15 TRBJ2-7 . TRBV6-1 CASSVLAGGNYEQYF TGTGCCAGCAGTGTCCTAGCGGGAGGGAACTACGAGCAGTACTTC
. 12 TRBJ1-2 . TRBV29-1 CSVDTLLDGYTF TGCAGCGTCGACACCCTTTTGGATGGCTACACCTTC
. 15 TRBJ2-7 . TRBV11-3 CASSLSGRSSYEQYF TGTGCCAGCAGCTTATCAGGGAGGAGCTCCTACGAGCAGTACTTC
. 15 TRBJ2-5 . TRBV11-3 CASSLEPGDGVTQYF TGTGCCAGCAGCTTAGAGCCGGGAGATGGCGTAACCCAGTACTTC
TRBD1 15 TRBJ1-1 . TRBV5-1 CASSTGQVTNTEAFF TGCGCCAGCAGCACTGGACAGGTGACGAACACTGAAGCTTTCTTT
. 13 TRBJ1-2 . TRBV28 CASSAGTHYGYTF TGTGCCAGCAGTGCCGGGACTCACTATGGCTACACCTTC
. 14 TRBJ2-1 . TRBV29-1 CSVATAGPLKGQFF TGCAGCGTCGCGACAGCCGGCCCCCTTAAAGGGCAGTTCTTC
TRBD2 15 TRBJ2-3 once TRBV5-4 CASSPGGGGGDTQYF TGTGCCAGCAGCCCCGGTGGTGGGGGAGGGGATACGCAGTATTTT
. 14 TRBJ2-2 . TRBV6-1 CASSAMANTGELFF TGTGCCAGCAGTGCTATGGCGAACACCGGGGAGCTGTTTTTT
TRBD1 17 TRBJ2-7 . TRBV2 CASSEGTGGLTSYEQYF TGTGCCAGCAGTGAAGGGACAGGGGGCCTTACGTCCTACGAGCAGTACTTC
TRBD2 16 TRBJ2-1 . TRBV7-8 CASSLGLQRGGNEQFF TGTGCCAGCAGCTTAGGGCTCCAGCGGGGAGGCAATGAGCAGTTCTTC
. 11 TRBJ1-1 . TRBV10-3 CAIASDTEAFF TGTGCCATCGCCTCAGACACTGAAGCTTTCTTT
. 13 TRBJ1-5 once TRBV6-6 CASSVYSNQPQHF TGTGCCAGCAGTGTGTATAGCAATCAGCCCCAGCATTTT
. 15 TRBJ2-5 once TRBV5-1 CASSLHREVTETQYF TGCGCCAGCAGCCTTCACAGGGAAGTTACGGAGACCCAGTACTTC
TRBD1 13 TRBJ2-3 few TRBV19 CASATGGPDTQYF TGTGCCAGTGCGACAGGGGGCCCAGATACGCAGTATTTT
. 12 TRBJ2-1 few TRBV30 CAWSYDTREQFF TGTGCCTGGAGTTACGACACCCGCGAGCAGTTCTTC
. 14 TRBJ1-4 . TRBV6-1 CASCSGGPNEKLFF TGTGCCAGCTGCTCGGGAGGTCCTAATGAAAAACTGTTTTTT
. 12 TRBJ2-1 . TRBV9 CASSGSYDEQFF TGTGCCAGCAGCGGGAGCTATGATGAGCAGTTCTTC
. 13 TRBJ1-3 . TRBV19 CASTPSGGNTIYF TGTGCCAGTACCCCAAGCGGCGGAAACACCATATATTTT
. 16 TRBJ2-7 . TRBV28 CASSTIRQGNSYEQYF TGTGCCAGCAGTACCATCCGGCAGGGAAACTCCTACGAGCAGTACTTC
. 13 TRBJ1-1 . TRBV30 CAWSPGLATEAFF TGTGCCTGGAGTCCCGGGTTGGCCACTGAAGCTTTCTTT
. 15 TRBJ1-4 . TRBV10-3 CAISESHGSNEKLFF TGTGCCATCAGTGAGTCGCATGGCTCTAATGAAAAACTGTTTTTT
. 14 TRBJ2-7 . TRBV6-1 CASSLGDSSYEQYF TGTGCCAGCTCCCTAGGGGACTCCTCTTACGAGCAGTACTTC
TRBD1 13 TRBJ1-5 . TRBV30 CAWSSTGNQPQHF TGTGCCTGGAGTTCGACAGGGAATCAGCCCCAGCATTTT
TRBD2 16 TRBJ2-3 . TRBV5-6 CASSALAGISTDTQYF TGTGCCAGCAGCGCACTAGCGGGGATTAGCACAGATACGCAGTATTTT
. 15 TRBJ2-3 . TRBV9 CASSVEEGLGDTQYF TGTGCCAGCAGCGTAGAGGAGGGGTTAGGAGATACGCAGTATTTT
TRBD1 15 TRBJ2-1 . TRBV2 CASSEGTVAYNEQFF TGTGCCAGCAGTGAGGGGACAGTGGCCTACAATGAGCAGTTCTTC
TRBD1 15 TRBJ2-7 few TRBV19 CASSTVEGASYEQYF TGTGCCAGTAGTACGGTCGAGGGGGCTTCCTACGAGCAGTACTTC
. 14 TRBJ2-7 . TRBV4-3 CASSQDLGGYEQYF TGCGCCAGCAGCCAAGATCTAGGGGGCTACGAGCAGTACTTC
. 16 TRBJ1-5 . TRBV30 CAWSGGDSGSNQPQHF TGTGCCTGGAGTGGGGGGGATTCTGGTAGCAATCAGCCCCAGCATTTT
TRBD2 14 TRBJ2-2 few TRBV7-3 CASSFSGSTGELFF TGTGCCAGCAGCTTTAGCGGGAGCACCGGGGAGCTGTTTTTT